This TCR beta chain appears in the sequencing data of a study of OX40 agonist ivuxolimab in advanced cancers. The assay was immunoSEQ multiplex PCR, and TCRdb's table has in-frame clones only and misses some. The sample contains approximately 76,000 clones, 75% to 85% of which appear only once. CDR3 length: 20 amino acids. Trimming removed 0 bases from V and 4 bases from J; junction bases left unmatched: 19. The germline CDR1 and CDR2 sequences are ENHRY and SYGVKD. Only a few counts were recorded for this clone. The chain uses TRBV10-3 and TRBJ1-1; 8 nucleotides align to TRBD1. The clonotype was recovered from an adult with an advanced solid tumor such as melanoma, head and neck, liver or kidney cancer. This material consisted of CD4+ or CD8+ T cells sorted from blood, taken in a trial of the OX40 agonist ivuxolimab. CDR3 protein: CAISESTGVPKGGLSTEAFF. The CDR3 DNA follows: TGTGCCATCAGTGAGTCGACAGGGGTACCAAAGGGGGGGCTGAGCACTGAAGCTTTCTTT.